The subject of this entry is one T cell receptor beta chain. Profiling relied on immunoSEQ multiplex PCR, and the TCRdb table lists in-frame clones only, not all of them. This table holds around 340,000 clones, 93% found once. Time point noted: blood from clinic visit 5 months post-surgery; TSC patient then seizure free. The source of the sample is a study of brain T cells in children with intractable seizures. The clonotype originates from a boy in the first two years of life with tuberous sclerosis and intractable seizures. Source: peripheral blood, taken more than 4 months after surgery.

The CDR3 DNA follows: TGTGCCAGCAGCTTAGGTAGGAGACTAGCGGGAGAAAACAATGAGCAGTTCTTC. Translation gives CASSLGRRLAGENNEQFF. This chain uses TRBV11-2 with TRBJ2-1; 12 nucleotides match TRBD2. V trimming: 1 base; J trimming: 5 bases; junction bases outside the gene matches: 9. CDR3 length: 18 amino acids. Germline V CDR1 and CDR2: SGHAT, FQNNGV.